The clone carrying this T cell receptor beta chain showed up many times. Per the germline V gene, CDR1 is SQVTM and CDR2 is ANQGSEA. V was shortened by 1 base and J by 4 bases, with 4 bases between the two germline ends. CDR3 length: 12 amino acids. The sample belongs to a study of glioma-infiltrating T cells. Amplification of TCR alpha and beta CDR3 regions from RNA used iRepertoire nested multiplex PCR. TCRdb reanalysed the multiplex PCR reads using MiXCR and keeps one entry per CDR3 protein. The data contain around 90,000 distinct CDR3 sequences, roughly 37% of them seen just once; the ten biggest clones take up under 40%.

The receptor's source is a human donor with low-grade glioma or glioblastoma, undergoing nonglioma brain surgery, or in good health (not recorded which). Sequencing used glioma tissue, nonneoplastic brain tissue, or PBMCs (not recorded which). V and J are TRBV29-1 and TRBJ2-2; D is ambiguous. The CDR3 loop reads CSVEGGTGELFF. The CDR3 DNA sequence: TGCAGCGTTGAAGGGGGCACCGGGGAGCTGTTTTTT.